The clone carrying this T cell receptor beta chain was found many times. Germline V lookup: CDR1 MNHEY, CDR2 SMNVEV (reference sequence). The V end was cut by 4 bases, the J end by 6 bases, with 12 bases between. There are 14 residues in the CDR3. This entry is derived from a study of breast tumors, draining lymph nodes, adjacent tissues. Axillary draining lymph nodes of breast cancer patients supplied the node samples. Using its own MiXCR run on the multiplex PCR reads, TCRdb lists one record per CDR3 protein. Of fewer than 300,000 distinct CDR3 sequences in the sample, about a third were seen once. This TCR derives from a female donor with breast cancer. Some clones in this sample may be carry-over from other donors' samples. Sequencing was done on a sample of axillary lymph node tissue. The chain has TRBV27 and TRBJ1-4, with D hard to call. CDR3 in amino acids: CASSSGGRYEKLFF. Here the CDR3 DNA reads TGTGCCAGCAGTTCAGGAGGGAGATATGAAAAACTGTTTTTT.